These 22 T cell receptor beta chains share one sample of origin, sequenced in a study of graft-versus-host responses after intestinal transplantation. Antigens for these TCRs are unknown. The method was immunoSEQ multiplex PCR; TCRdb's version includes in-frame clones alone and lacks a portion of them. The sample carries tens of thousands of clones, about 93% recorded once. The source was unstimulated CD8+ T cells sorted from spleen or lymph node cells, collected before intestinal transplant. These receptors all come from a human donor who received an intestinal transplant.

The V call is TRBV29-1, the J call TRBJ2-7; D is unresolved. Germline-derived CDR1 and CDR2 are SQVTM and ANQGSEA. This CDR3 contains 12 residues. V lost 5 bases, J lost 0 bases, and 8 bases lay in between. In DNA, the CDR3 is TGCAGCGTTACCTCCGGCTCCTACGAGCAGTACTTC. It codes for CSVTSGSYEQYF.

The DNA of the CDR3 is TGTGCCTGGAGCAAGGGGGCAGCGTCCTACGAGCAGTACTTC. Protein sequence: CAWSKGAASYEQYF. The chain carries TRBV30 and TRBJ2-7, with 7 bases that match TRBD1. CDR3 size: 14 residues. The V gene end was trimmed by 3 bases and the J gene end by 1 base; junction bases not matched to a gene: 6. Germline lookup yields CDR1 GTSNPN and CDR2 SVGIG (reference sequence). Full variable domain (rest looked up from reference TRBV30 and TRBJ2-7): SQTIHQWPATLVQPVGSPLSLECTVEGTSNPNLYWYRQAAGRGLQLLFYSVGIGQISSEVPQNLSASRPQDRQFILSSKKLLLSDSGFYLCAWSKGAASYEQYFGPGTRLTVT.

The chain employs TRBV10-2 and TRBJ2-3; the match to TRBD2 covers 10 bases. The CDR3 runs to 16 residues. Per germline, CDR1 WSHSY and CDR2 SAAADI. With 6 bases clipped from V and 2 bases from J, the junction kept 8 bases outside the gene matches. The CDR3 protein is CASSTLAGPSTDTQYF. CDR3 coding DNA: TGCGCCAGCAGCACACTAGCGGGGCCGTCCACAGATACGCAGTATTTT.

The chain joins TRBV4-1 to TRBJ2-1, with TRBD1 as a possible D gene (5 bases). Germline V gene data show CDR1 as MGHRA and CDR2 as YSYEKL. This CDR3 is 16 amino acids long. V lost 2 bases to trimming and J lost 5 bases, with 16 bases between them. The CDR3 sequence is CASSQILDSTDNEQFF. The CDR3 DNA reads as TGCGCCAGCAGCCAAATTCTTGACTCGACAGACAATGAGCAGTTCTTC.

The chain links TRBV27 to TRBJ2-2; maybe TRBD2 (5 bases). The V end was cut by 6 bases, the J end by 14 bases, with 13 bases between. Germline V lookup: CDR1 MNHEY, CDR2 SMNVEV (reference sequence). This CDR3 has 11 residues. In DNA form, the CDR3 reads TGTGCCAGCAGGGAAGCCGGGGTCCTGTTTTTT. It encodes CASREAGVLFF.

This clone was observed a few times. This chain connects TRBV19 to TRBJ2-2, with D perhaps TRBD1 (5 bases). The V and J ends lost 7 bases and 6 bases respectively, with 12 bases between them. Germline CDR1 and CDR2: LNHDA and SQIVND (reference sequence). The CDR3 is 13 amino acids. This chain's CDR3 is CASNVVGAGELFF. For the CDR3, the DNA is TGTGCCAGTAACGTAGTAGGGGCCGGGGAGCTGTTTTTT.

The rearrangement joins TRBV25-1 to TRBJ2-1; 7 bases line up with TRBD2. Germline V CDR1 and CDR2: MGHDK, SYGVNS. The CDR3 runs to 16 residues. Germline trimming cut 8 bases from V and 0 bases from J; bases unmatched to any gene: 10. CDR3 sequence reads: CASPSSGLPSYNEQFF. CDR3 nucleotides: TGTGCCAGCCCCTCTAGCGGCCTTCCCTCCTACAATGAGCAGTTCTTC.

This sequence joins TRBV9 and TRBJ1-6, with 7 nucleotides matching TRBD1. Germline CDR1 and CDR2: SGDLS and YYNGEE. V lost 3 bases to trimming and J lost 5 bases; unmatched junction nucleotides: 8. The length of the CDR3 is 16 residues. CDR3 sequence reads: CASSARQGHDNSPLHF. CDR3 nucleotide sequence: TGTGCCAGCAGCGCCAGACAGGGACACGATAATTCACCCCTCCACTTT.

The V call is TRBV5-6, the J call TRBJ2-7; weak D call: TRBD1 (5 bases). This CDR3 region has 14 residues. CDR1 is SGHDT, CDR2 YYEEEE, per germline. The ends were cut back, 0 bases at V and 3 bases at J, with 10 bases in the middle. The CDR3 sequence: CASSLGTTFYEQYF. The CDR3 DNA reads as TGTGCCAGCAGCTTGGGGACAACGTTCTACGAGCAGTACTTC.

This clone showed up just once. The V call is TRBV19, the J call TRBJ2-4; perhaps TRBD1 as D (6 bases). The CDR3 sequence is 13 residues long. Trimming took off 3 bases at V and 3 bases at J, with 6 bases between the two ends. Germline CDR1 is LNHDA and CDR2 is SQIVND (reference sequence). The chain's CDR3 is CASSMDSKNIQYF. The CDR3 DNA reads TGTGCCAGTAGTATGGACAGCAAAAACATTCAGTACTTC. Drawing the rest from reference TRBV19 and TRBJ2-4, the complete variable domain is DGGITQSPKYLFRKEGQNVTLSCEQNLNHDAMYWYRQDPGQGLRLIYYSQIVNDFQKGDIAEGYSVSREKKESFPLTVTSAQKNPTAFYLCASSMDSKNIQYFGAGTRLSVL.

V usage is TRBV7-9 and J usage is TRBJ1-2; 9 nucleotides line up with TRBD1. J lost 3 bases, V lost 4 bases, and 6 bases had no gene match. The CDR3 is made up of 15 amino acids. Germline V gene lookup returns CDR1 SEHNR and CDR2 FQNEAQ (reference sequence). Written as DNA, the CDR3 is TGTGCCAGCAGCTCCTATGGGACAGGGTACTATGGCTACACCTTC. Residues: CASSSYGTGYYGYTF.

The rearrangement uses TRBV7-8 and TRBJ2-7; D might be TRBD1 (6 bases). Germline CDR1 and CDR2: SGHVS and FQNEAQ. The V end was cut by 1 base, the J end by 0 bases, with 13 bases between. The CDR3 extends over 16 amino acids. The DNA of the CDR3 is TGTGCCAGCAGCTTAGGGTGGCAGGGGTCCTCCTACGAGCAGTACTTC. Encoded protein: CASSLGWQGSSYEQYF.

CDR3 nucleotides: TGTGCCATCAGACCGACAGGGGTTGTTACAGATACGCAGTATTTT. It translates to CAIRPTGVVTDTQYF. The gene calls are TRBV10-3 and TRBJ2-3; 8 bases are a match to TRBD1. Germline-derived CDR1 and CDR2 are ENHRY and SYGVKD. The length of the CDR3 is 15 residues. With 6 bases clipped from V and 3 bases from J, the junction kept 8 bases outside the gene matches.

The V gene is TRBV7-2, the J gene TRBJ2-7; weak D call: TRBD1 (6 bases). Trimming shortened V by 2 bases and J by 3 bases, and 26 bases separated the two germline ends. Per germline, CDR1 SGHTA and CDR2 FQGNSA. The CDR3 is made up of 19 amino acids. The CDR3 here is CASSLSQGRGRVRYYEQYF. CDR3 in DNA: TGTGCCAGCAGCTTAAGCCAGGGCAGGGGACGAGTAAGATACTACGAGCAGTACTTC. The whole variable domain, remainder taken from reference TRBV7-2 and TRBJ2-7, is GAGVSQSPSNKVTEKGKDVELRCDPISGHTALYWYRQSLGQGLEFLIYFQGNSAPDKSGLPSDRFSAERTGGSVSTLTIQRTQQEDSAVYLCASSLSQGRGRVRYYEQYFGPGTRLTVT.

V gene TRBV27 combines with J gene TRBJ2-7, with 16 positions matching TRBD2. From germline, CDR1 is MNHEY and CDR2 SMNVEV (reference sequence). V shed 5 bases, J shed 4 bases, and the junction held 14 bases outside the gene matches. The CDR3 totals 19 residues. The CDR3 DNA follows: TGTGCCAGCAGTCCGACGCCGGGACTAGCGGGGGGGCTTGGGTACGAGCAGTACTTC. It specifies CASSPTPGLAGGLGYEQYF.

CDR3 sequence (DNA): TGTGCCACCAGCAGAGCGGGGTCAGCGGGAGAAAAACTGTTTTTT. Translation gives CATSRAGSAGEKLFF. The rearrangement uses TRBV15 and TRBJ1-4; D remains unclear. The CDR3 has 15 residues. V lost 1 base and J lost 8, with 14 bases in between. Per germline, CDR1 LNHNV and CDR2 YYDKDF (reference sequence).

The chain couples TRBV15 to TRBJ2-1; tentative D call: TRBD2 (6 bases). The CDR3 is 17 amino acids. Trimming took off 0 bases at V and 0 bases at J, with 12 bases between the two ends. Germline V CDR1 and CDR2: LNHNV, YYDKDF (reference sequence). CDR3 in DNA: TGTGCCACCAGCAGAGACCCGGCGGGGAGCTCCTACAATGAGCAGTTCTTC. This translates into CATSRDPAGSSYNEQFF.

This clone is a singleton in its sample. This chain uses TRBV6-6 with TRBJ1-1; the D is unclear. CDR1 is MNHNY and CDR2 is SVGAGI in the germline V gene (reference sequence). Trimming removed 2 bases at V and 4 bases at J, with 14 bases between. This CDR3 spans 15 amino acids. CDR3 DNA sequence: TGTGCCAGCAGTTACGGTCCCACGCGTGCCACTGAAGCTTTCTTT. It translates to CASSYGPTRATEAFF.

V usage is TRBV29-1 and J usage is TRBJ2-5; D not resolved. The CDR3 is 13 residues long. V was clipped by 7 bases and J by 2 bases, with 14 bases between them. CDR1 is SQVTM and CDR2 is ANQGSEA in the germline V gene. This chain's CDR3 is CSALIDTQETQYF. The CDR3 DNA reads TGCAGCGCCCTGATTGACACGCAAGAGACCCAGTACTTC.

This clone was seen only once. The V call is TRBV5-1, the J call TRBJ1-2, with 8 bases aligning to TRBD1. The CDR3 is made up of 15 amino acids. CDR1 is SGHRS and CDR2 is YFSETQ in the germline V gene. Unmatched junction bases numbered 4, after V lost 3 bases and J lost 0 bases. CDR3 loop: CASSSLTGANYGYTF. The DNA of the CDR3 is TGCGCCAGCAGCTCCTTGACAGGGGCTAACTATGGCTACACCTTC. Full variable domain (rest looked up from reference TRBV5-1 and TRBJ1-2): KAGVTQTPRYLIKTRGQQVTLSCSPISGHRSVSWYQQTPGQGLQFLFEYFSETQRNKGNFPGRFSGRQFSNSRSEMNVSTLELGDSALYLCASSSLTGANYGYTFGSGTRLTVV.

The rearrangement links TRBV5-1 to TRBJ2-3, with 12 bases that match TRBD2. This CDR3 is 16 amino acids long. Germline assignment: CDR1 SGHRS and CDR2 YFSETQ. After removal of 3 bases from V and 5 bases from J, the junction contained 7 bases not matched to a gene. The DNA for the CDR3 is TGCGCCAGCAGCTACGCTAGCGGGGGGGCCCTAGATACGCAGTATTTT. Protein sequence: CASSYASGGALDTQYF. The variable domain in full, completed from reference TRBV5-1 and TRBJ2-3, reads KAGVTQTPRYLIKTRGQQVTLSCSPISGHRSVSWYQQTPGQGLQFLFEYFSETQRNKGNFPGRFSGRQFSNSRSEMNVSTLELGDSALYLCASSYASGGALDTQYFGPGTRLTVL.

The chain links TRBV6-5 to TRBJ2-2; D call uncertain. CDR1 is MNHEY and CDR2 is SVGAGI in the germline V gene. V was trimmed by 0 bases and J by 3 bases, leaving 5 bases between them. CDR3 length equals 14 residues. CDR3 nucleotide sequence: TGTGCCAGCAGTTACTCCTATTACACCGGGGAGCTGTTTTTT. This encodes CASSYSYYTGELFF.